Below, 13 T cell receptor beta chains from the same sample are listed, as sequenced in a study of cytomegalovirus exposure and HLA in healthy donors. 13 Jbeta primers and 60 Vbeta primers were used for the PCR. Using immunoSEQ multiplex PCR, the repertoire was profiled, and TCRdb retains in-frame clones only, with some absent. The sample yields 100,000 to 150,000 clones, about 71% seen once. The specimen sequenced was PBMCs. These receptors were collected from a woman in her fifties or sixties in good health and CMV-seropositive.

The rearrangement links TRBV5-4 to TRBJ2-3, with a weak D call TRBD1 (5 bases). CDR1 and CDR2 (germline): SGHNT, YYREEE (reference sequence). CDR3 size: 14 residues. V was pared by 2 bases and J by 6 bases, with 13 bases between. CDR3 nucleotides: TGTGCCAGCAGCTTAGGACAACTTAAGGATACGCAGTATTTT. Its protein product is CASSLGQLKDTQYF.

This sequence joins TRBV5-1 and TRBJ1-5, with a tentative D call TRBD1 (5 bases). CDR3 length: 13 residues. Trimming cost V 3 bases and J 5 bases, with 9 bases left between them. Germline CDR1 and CDR2: SGHRS and YFSETQ. In DNA, the CDR3 is TGCGCCAGCAGCTGGGGGGAGTATCAGCCCCAGCATTTT. Residues: CASSWGEYQPQHF.

The chain combines TRBV29-1 with TRBJ1-1; no reliable D call. V lost 1 base to trimming and J lost 2 bases, with 8 bases between them. The CDR3 length is 13 residues. Looked up from germline, CDR1 is SQVTM and CDR2 is ANQGSEA. CDR3 residues: CSVEVTLNTEAFF. Here the CDR3 DNA reads TGCAGCGTTGAAGTGACACTTAACACTGAAGCTTTCTTT.

As to this clone: The junction differs from germline at one of its ends, possibly a read error. The chain combines TRBV19 with TRBJ1-2, with D possibly being TRBD1 (5 bases). The CDR3 runs to 12 residues. Germline-derived CDR1 and CDR2 are LNHDA and SQIVND (reference sequence). CDR3 sequence reads: CASTQGGYGHTF. CDR3 bases: TGTGCCAGTACCCAGGGCGGCTATGGCCACACCTTC.

The CDR3 loop reads CASSSILYPSSYNSPLHF. In DNA, the CDR3 is TGTGCCAGCAGTTCCATTCTGTATCCTAGCTCCTATAATTCACCCCTCCACTTT. The J gene is TRBJ1-6, the V gene TRBV2; no firm D call. The length of the CDR3 is 18 residues. The V and J ends lost 5 bases and 0 bases respectively, with 17 bases between them. Germline V gene sequence: CDR1 SNHLY, CDR2 FYNNEI.

CDR3 in amino acids: CASSGDRGVNSPLHF. The CDR3 bases are TGTGCCAGCAGTGGGGACAGGGGGGTGAATTCACCCCTCCACTTT. The chain combines TRBV2 with TRBJ1-6; TRBD1 aligns across 11 bases. Unmatched junction bases numbered 3, after V lost 4 bases and J lost 7 bases. CDR1 is SNHLY and CDR2 is FYNNEI in the germline V gene. The CDR3 sequence is 15 residues long.

The V call is TRBV27, the J call TRBJ1-1; D gene ambiguous. The V end was cut by 3 bases, the J end by 1 base, with 6 bases between. Germline CDR1 is MNHEY and CDR2 is SMNVEV (reference sequence). The CDR3 has 13 amino acids. CDR3 in DNA: TGTGCCAGCAGTTTGGAGGAGAACACTGAAGCTTTCTTT. Its translation is CASSLEENTEAFF.

The chain recombines TRBV10-3 with TRBJ2-3; TRBD2 matches at 10 bases. This CDR3 contains 17 residues. J lost 3 bases, V lost 0 bases, and 6 bases had no gene match. Germline V gives CDR1 ENHRY, CDR2 SYGVKD. CDR3 amino acids: CAISESGGSGGTDTQYF. The CDR3 DNA follows: TGTGCCATCAGTGAGTCGGGCGGTAGCGGGGGGACAGATACGCAGTATTTT.

With respect to this clone: At one boundary the junction diverges from the germline segment, which might be a read error. The chain combines TRBV11-3 with TRBJ2-7; tentatively, D is TRBD1 or TRBD2 (5 bases each). From germline, CDR1 is SGHNT and CDR2 YENEEA. The CDR3 runs 15 residues. DNA for the CDR3: TGTGCCAGCAGCCTAGACAGCGGTCTATGGAACGAGCAGTACTTC. Its protein product is CASSLDSGLWNEQYF.

The chain recombines TRBV6-1 with TRBJ1-5; TRBD1 might be the D (6 bases). The CDR3 has 18 residues. V shed 1 base and J shed 5 bases, with 21 bases lying between them. In germline, CDR1 is MNHNS, CDR2 SASEGT. The CDR3 loop reads CASSEVRALGGAHQPQHF. CDR3 in DNA: TGTGCCAGCAGTGAAGTTAGGGCTCTAGGGGGGGCGCATCAGCCCCAGCATTTT.

This clone was counted between two and nine times. The rearrangement uses TRBV13 and TRBJ2-3; no reliable D call. This CDR3 spans 16 amino acids. The germline V gene encodes CDR1 PRHDT and CDR2 FYEKMQ (reference sequence). V was cut by 6 bases and J by 3 bases, with 19 bases left in between. CDR3 nucleotide sequence: TGTGCCAGCAGAAAGGAAGGCCCTAGATGGACAGATACGCAGTATTTT. Translating it yields CASRKEGPRWTDTQYF.

The chain uses TRBV5-4 and TRBJ1-2; D remains unclear. The CDR3 consists of 13 residues. The germline gives CDR1 SGHNT, CDR2 YYREEE (reference sequence). V was pared by 2 bases and J by 2 bases, with 7 bases between. CDR3 sequence reads: CASSFSSNYGYTF. In nucleotides, the CDR3 is TGTGCCAGCAGCTTCTCTAGCAACTATGGCTACACCTTC.

This clone was recorded only once. The chain has TRBV27 and TRBJ2-7; D possibly corresponds to TRBD2 (6 bases). The CDR3 has 15 residues. Germline loops: CDR1 MNHEY, CDR2 SMNVEV (reference sequence). Trimming removed 6 bases from V and 9 bases from J, with 24 bases in between. CDR3 sequence: CASSRGTEGLRGQYF. Written as DNA, the CDR3 is TGTGCCAGCAGCCGCGGGACCGAGGGGCTACGAGGGCAGTACTTC.